The next 25 T cell receptor beta chains were all read from a single sample in a study of blood T cell repertoires in COVID-19 (TCRdb year 2020). The library was produced with the immunoSEQ multiplex PCR assay. TCRdb stores this immuneACCESS table with in-frame sequences only. Part of the clones is absent; in the studies checked, under half of the shortfall reflects unresolved V genes, and no reason is known for the rest. The sample records some 170,000 clones, roughly 90% of which are singletons. The top ten constitute 1% to 1.5% of the sample. The sequenced sample consisted of PBMCs or T cells enriched from blood (not recorded which). The receptors stem from a human donor with acute COVID-19. The donor label of this sample is uncertain.

This chain joins TRBV18 and TRBJ1-2; 12 bases map to TRBD1. This CDR3 region has 16 residues. Trimming at V came to 4 bases and at J to 6 bases, leaving 9 bases not matched to a gene. Germline CDR1 and CDR2: KGHSH and LQKENI. The CDR3 reads CASSLGTGGAMDGYTF. The CDR3 DNA is TGTGCCAGCTCACTGGGGACAGGGGGCGCGATGGATGGCTACACCTTC.

This rearrangement joins TRBV4-3 to TRBJ1-4, with D unclear. CDR1 is LGHNA and CDR2 is YSLEER in the germline V gene. This CDR3 contains 16 residues. The V and J ends lost 4 bases and 5 bases respectively, with 17 bases between them. The CDR3 loop reads CASSPLLTARNEKLFF. In DNA form, the CDR3 reads TGCGCCAGCAGCCCCTTGCTGACGGCGCGGAATGAAAAACTGTTTTTT.

The gene calls are TRBV7-6 and TRBJ1-1, with D possibly being TRBD1 (5 bases). The CDR3 is 16 amino acids. From germline, CDR1 is SGHVS and CDR2 FNYEAQ. V lost 4 bases to trimming and J lost 1 base, with 16 bases between them. CDR3 sequence (DNA): TGTGCCAGCAGCTCAAGAGCGGGGGGAAAGAACACTGAAGCTTTCTTT. It translates to CASSSRAGGKNTEAFF.

This CDR3 reads CASSQPGQGDEQYF. In DNA form, the CDR3 reads TGTGCCAGCAGCCAACCGGGACAGGGGGACGAGCAGTACTTC. This chain uses TRBV7-9 with TRBJ2-7, with TRBD1 matching 11 bases. This CDR3 region has 14 residues. Germline V gene sequence: CDR1 SEHNR, CDR2 FQNEAQ (reference sequence). J lost 5 bases, V lost 5 bases, and 5 bases had no gene match.

The chain is built from TRBV9 and TRBJ2-1; the match to TRBD2 covers 7 bases. The CDR3 length is 15 residues. Germline-derived CDR1 and CDR2 are SGDLS and YYNGEE. With V trimmed by 0 bases and J by 4 bases, 4 bases remained unmatched. CDR3 sequence reads: CASSVEGLGYNEQFF. The CDR3 DNA reads as TGTGCCAGCAGCGTAGAAGGACTAGGGTACAATGAGCAGTTCTTC. Combining the CDR3 with reference TRBV9 and TRBJ2-1 gives the whole variable domain DSGVTQTPKHLITATGQRVTLRCSPRSGDLSVYWYQQSLDQGLQFLIQYYNGEERAKGNILERFSAQQFPDLHSELNLSSLELGDSALYFCASSVEGLGYNEQFFGPGTRLTVL.

The chain employs TRBV6-4 and TRBJ2-3; 7 bases align to TRBD1. The J segment lost 2 bases and the V segment lost 2 bases, leaving 1 base of the junction unmatched. The CDR3 is 14 amino acids. Germline CDR1 reads MRHNA; CDR2 reads SNTAGT. CDR3 coding DNA: TGTGCCAGCAGTGACCAGGGGGACACAGATACGCAGTATTTT. The encoded protein is CASSDQGDTDTQYF.

This sequence joins TRBV21-1 and TRBJ2-2; the DNA was not compared with TRBD2, the D call given in the table. TRBV21-1 is flagged as a pseudogene. This CDR3 region has 17 residues. CDR3 region: CASSPIPRGFNTGELFF. DNA of the CDR3: TGTGCCAGCAGCCCCATTCCTCGAGGCTTCAACACCGGGGAGCTGTTTTTT.

The chain joins TRBV7-9 to TRBJ1-3; 8 nucleotides match TRBD1. The CDR3 is 18 residues long. J was trimmed by 1 base and V by 3 bases; bases with no gene match: 11. In germline, CDR1 is SEHNR, CDR2 FQNEAQ (reference sequence). In DNA form, the CDR3 reads TGTGCCAGCAGCTTCCCTCTGGACAGGGTTAAGTCTGGAAACACCATATATTTT. It yields the protein CASSFPLDRVKSGNTIYF. Full variable domain (outside the CDR3, taken from reference TRBV7-9 and TRBJ1-3): DTGVSQNPRHKITKRGQNVTFRCDPISEHNRLYWYRQTLGQGPEFLTYFQNEAQLEKSRLLSDRFSAERPKGSFSTLEIQRTEQGDSAMYLCASSFPLDRVKSGNTIYFGEGSWLTVV.

The chain uses TRBV4-2 and TRBJ1-2; D is perhaps TRBD1 (6 bases). The V gene's germline CDR1 is LGHNA and CDR2 YNFKEQ. V was pared by 0 bases and J by 6 bases, with 11 bases between. CDR3 length equals 14 residues. CDR3: CASSQEDRINGYTF. The CDR3 bases are TGTGCCAGCAGCCAAGAGGACAGAATAAATGGCTACACCTTC.

J is TRBJ1-5 and V is TRBV7-2; TRBD1 might be the D (6 bases). This CDR3 has 18 amino acids. Germline CDR1 is SGHTA and CDR2 is FQGNSA. V lost 5 bases, J lost 4 bases, and 24 bases lay in between. CDR3 nucleotides: TGTGCCAGCAGCCTTATGGCCACAGGGCTAGGAAGAAATCAGCCCCAGCATTTT. Protein: CASSLMATGLGRNQPQHF.

This clone came up a few times. This rearrangement joins TRBV7-9 to TRBJ1-1, with D possibly TRBD1 on 5 matching bases. The V gene's germline CDR1 is SEHNR and CDR2 FQNEAQ (reference sequence). Trimming took off 0 bases at V and 3 bases at J, with 11 bases between the two ends. There are 15 residues in the CDR3. This CDR3 is CASSLALGVDTEAFF. In DNA form, the CDR3 reads TGTGCCAGCAGCTTAGCGCTAGGGGTCGACACTGAAGCTTTCTTT.

The rearrangement links TRBV14 to TRBJ2-7; D unresolved. Germline-derived CDR1 and CDR2 are SGHDN and FVKESK. This CDR3 contains 12 residues. The germline V and J ends were trimmed by 1 base and 9 bases, with 10 bases remaining between them. CDR3 sequence: CASSQARSLQYF. Here the CDR3 DNA reads TGTGCCAGCAGCCAAGCCAGGTCTTTGCAGTACTTC.

The chain carries TRBV7-6 and TRBJ2-3; no definite D call. With 6 bases removed from V and 2 bases from J, the gap between germline ends came to 12 bases. CDR3 length equals 14 residues. Germline V gene sequence: CDR1 SGHVS, CDR2 FNYEAQ. CDR3: CASSLESYTDTQYF. The CDR3 DNA reads as TGTGCCAGCAGTTTGGAGTCCTACACAGATACGCAGTATTTT.

CDR3 sequence reads: CSGEEGNTEAFF. CDR3 DNA: TGCAGCGGGGAGGAGGGGAACACTGAAGCTTTCTTT. This chain links TRBV29-1 with TRBJ1-1; D gene unclear. Trimming pared 7 bases from V and 1 base from J, leaving 10 bases between. Germline V gene sequence: CDR1 SQVTM, CDR2 ANQGSEA. CDR3 size: 12 residues.

This rearrangement joins TRBV10-1 to TRBJ2-5, with D tentatively TRBD2 (5 bases). CDR3 length: 15 amino acids. V lost 3 bases and J 5 bases, leaving 16 bases between the germline ends. Germline V gives CDR1 WNHNN, CDR2 SYGVQD (reference sequence). The CDR3 coding sequence is TGCGCCAGCAGTGATGGAATAGGAGGCTGGGAGACCCAGTACTTC. Encoded protein: CASSDGIGGWETQYF.

The J gene is TRBJ2-7, the V gene TRBV2, with D hard to call. The CDR3 is 11 residues long. The germline V gene encodes CDR1 SNHLY and CDR2 FYNNEI. V was clipped by 7 bases and J by 2 bases, with 6 bases between them. The CDR3 DNA sequence: TGTGCCAGCACCCAGACCTACGAGCAGTACTTC. It translates to CASTQTYEQYF.

The gene calls are TRBV7-2 and TRBJ2-7; 9 nucleotides match TRBD1. CDR1 and CDR2 (germline): SGHTA, FQGNSA. The length of the CDR3 is 15 residues. J was trimmed by 3 bases and V by 3 bases; bases with no gene match: 6. The CDR3: CASSLGGQGSYEQYF. The CDR3 DNA sequence: TGTGCCAGCAGCTTGGGGGGACAGGGAAGCTACGAGCAGTACTTC.

The V gene is TRBV4-2, the J gene TRBJ2-5; 8 bases match TRBD1. CDR1 is LGHNA, CDR2 YNFKEQ, per germline. The CDR3 has 18 residues. Trimming at V came to 0 bases and at J to 0 bases, leaving 9 bases not matched to a gene. The DNA of the CDR3 is TGTGCCAGCAGCCAAGAGGCAGGGGGCCTCCGGTACCAAGAGACCCAGTACTTC. Translation: CASSQEAGGLRYQETQYF.

The chain recombines TRBV6-5 with TRBJ2-5, with TRBD1 as a possible D gene (6 bases). The V and J ends lost 8 bases and 10 bases respectively, with 14 bases between them. The CDR3 runs 11 residues. Germline V CDR1 and CDR2: MNHEY, SVGAGI. CDR3 in DNA: TGTGCCAGCGGCGAGGGGGAAGGCCAGTACTTC. Translating it yields CASGEGEGQYF.

The chain has TRBV11-2 and TRBJ2-1, with TRBD2 identical over 12 bases. Germline V CDR1 and CDR2: SGHAT, FQNNGV. This CDR3 has 15 amino acids. V dropped 5 bases and J dropped 4; count of bases not matched to a gene: 3. CDR3 in DNA: TGTGCCAGCAGCCCTCTAGCGGGGGGGTACAATGAGCAGTTCTTC. This codes for CASSPLAGGYNEQFF. The entire variable domain, with the rest obtained from reference TRBV11-2 and TRBJ2-1, is as follows: EAGVAQSPRYKIIEKRQSVAFWCNPISGHATLYWYQQILGQGPKLLIQFQNNGVVDDSQLPKDRFSAERLKGVDSTLKIQPAKLEDSAVYLCASSPLAGGYNEQFFGPGTRLTVL.

The chain is built from TRBV7-3 and TRBJ2-2, with 10 bases identical to TRBD2. Germline CDR1 reads SGHTA; CDR2 reads FQGTGA. Trimming at V came to 8 bases and at J to 1 base, leaving 4 bases not matched to a gene. The CDR3 loop spans 15 amino acids. The CDR3 here is CASGVAGGNTGELFF. The CDR3 DNA is TGTGCCAGCGGAGTAGCGGGGGGGAACACCGGGGAGCTGTTTTTT.

This sequence joins TRBV12-3 or TRBV12-4 and TRBJ2-7, with D possibly TRBD1 on 6 matching bases. Trimming took 6 bases from V and 6 from J, leaving 12 bases between them. The CDR3 runs 12 residues. CDR3 DNA sequence: TGTGCCAGCAGACGTACAGGGAGCGAGCAGTACTTC. Its translation is CASRRTGSEQYF.

The CDR3, as DNA: TGTGCCAGCAGGAGGGGGCCGGCCGGGGAGCTGTTTTTT. This gives the protein CASRRGPAGELFF. The V call is TRBV6-5, the J call TRBJ2-2, with 7 bases lining up with TRBD1. CDR3 size: 13 residues. Germline CDR1 MNHEY, CDR2 SVGAGI. Trimming cost V 6 bases and J 6 bases; bases outside gene matches: 4.

This chain links TRBV6-5 with TRBJ1-1; TRBD1 matches 7 bases. Losses at the gene ends were 6 bases for V and 2 bases for J; bases not matched to a gene: 3. The CDR3 contains 13 residues. Germline V gives CDR1 MNHEY, CDR2 SVGAGI. The CDR3 DNA sequence: TGTGCCAGCAGGCAGGGGGTAAACACTGAAGCTTTCTTT. It codes for CASRQGVNTEAFF.

The V gene is TRBV21-1, the J gene TRBJ2-5; TRBD1 is the table's D call, not checked against the DNA. TRBV21-1 is noted as a pseudogene. CDR3 size: 15 residues. The CDR3 sequence is CASSKNRGFQETQYF. The DNA of the CDR3 is TGTGCCAGCAGCAAGAACAGGGGGTTCCAAGAGACCCAGTACTTC.